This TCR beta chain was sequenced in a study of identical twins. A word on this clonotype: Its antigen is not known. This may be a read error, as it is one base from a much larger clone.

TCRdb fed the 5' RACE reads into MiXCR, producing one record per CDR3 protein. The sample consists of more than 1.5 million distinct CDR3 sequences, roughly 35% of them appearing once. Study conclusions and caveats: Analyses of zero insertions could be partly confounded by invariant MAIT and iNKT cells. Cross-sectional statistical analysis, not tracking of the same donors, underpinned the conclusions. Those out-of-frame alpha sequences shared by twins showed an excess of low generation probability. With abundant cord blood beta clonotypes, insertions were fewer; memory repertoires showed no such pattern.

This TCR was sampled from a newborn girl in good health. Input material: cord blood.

In DNA form, the CDR3 reads TGTGCCACCAGTCATGTGGGGGAGACCCAGTACTTC. Amino acids: CATSHVGETQYF. V gene TRBV24-1 combines with J gene TRBJ2-4; D not certain. The J call may be wrong; the DNA end is better matched by TRBJ2-5. Germline-derived CDR1 and CDR2 are KGHDR and SFDVKD. This CDR3 is 12 amino acids long.